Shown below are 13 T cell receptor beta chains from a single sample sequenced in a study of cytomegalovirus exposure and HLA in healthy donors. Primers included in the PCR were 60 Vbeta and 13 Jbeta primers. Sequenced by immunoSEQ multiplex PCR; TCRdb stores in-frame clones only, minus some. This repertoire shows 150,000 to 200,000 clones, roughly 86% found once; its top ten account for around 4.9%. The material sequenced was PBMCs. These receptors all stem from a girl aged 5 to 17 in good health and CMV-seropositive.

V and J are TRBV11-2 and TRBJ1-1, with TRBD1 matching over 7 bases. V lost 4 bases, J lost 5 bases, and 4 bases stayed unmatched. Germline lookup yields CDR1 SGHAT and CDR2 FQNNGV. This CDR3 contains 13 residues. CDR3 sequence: CASSSPGGTEAFF. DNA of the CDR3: TGTGCCAGCAGCTCGCCAGGGGGAACTGAAGCTTTCTTT.

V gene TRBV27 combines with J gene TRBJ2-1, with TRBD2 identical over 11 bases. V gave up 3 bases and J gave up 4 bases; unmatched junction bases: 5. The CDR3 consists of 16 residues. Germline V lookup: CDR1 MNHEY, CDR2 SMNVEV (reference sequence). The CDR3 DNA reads TGTGCCAGCAGTTTTGCGGGACTAGCGGATTACAATGAGCAGTTCTTC. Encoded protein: CASSFAGLADYNEQFF.

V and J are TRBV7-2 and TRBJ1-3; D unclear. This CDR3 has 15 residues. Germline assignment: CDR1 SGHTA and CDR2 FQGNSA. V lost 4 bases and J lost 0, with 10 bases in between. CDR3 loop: CASSSRVYSGNTIYF. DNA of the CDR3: TGTGCCAGCAGCTCCCGGGTATACTCTGGAAACACCATATATTTT.

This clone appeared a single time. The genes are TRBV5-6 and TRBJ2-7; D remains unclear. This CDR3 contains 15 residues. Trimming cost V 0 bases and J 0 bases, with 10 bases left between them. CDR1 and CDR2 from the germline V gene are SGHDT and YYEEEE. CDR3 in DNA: TGTGCCAGCAGCTTGGCCACGGAGATCTCCTACGAGCAGTACTTC. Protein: CASSLATEISYEQYF.

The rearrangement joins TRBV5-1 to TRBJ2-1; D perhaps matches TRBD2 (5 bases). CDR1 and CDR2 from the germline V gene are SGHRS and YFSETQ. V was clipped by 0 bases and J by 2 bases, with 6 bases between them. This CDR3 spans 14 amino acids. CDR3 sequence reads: CASSLELAYNEQFF. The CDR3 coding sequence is TGCGCCAGCAGCTTGGAACTAGCCTACAATGAGCAGTTCTTC.

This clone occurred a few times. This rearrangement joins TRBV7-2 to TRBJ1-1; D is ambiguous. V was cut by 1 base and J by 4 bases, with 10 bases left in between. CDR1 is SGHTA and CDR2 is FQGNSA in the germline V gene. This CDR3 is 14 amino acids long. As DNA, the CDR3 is TGTGCCAGCAGCTTAGGCGGGTCCGCCACTGAAGCTTTCTTT. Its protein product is CASSLGGSATEAFF.

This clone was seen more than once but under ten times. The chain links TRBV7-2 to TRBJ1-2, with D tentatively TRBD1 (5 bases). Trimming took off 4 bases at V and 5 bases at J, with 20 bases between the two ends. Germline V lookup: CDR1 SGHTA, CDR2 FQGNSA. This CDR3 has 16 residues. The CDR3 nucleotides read TGTGCCAGCAGCTCAAGCAGGGTGGGTACAGGATATGGCTACACCTTC. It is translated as CASSSSRVGTGYGYTF.

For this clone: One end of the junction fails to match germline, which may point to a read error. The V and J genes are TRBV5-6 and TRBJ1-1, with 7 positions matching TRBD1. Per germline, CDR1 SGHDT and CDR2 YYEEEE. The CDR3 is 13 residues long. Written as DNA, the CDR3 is TGTGCCAGCAACTTGGATAGGGGGCGAGAGGCTTTCTTT. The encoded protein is CASNLDRGREAFF.

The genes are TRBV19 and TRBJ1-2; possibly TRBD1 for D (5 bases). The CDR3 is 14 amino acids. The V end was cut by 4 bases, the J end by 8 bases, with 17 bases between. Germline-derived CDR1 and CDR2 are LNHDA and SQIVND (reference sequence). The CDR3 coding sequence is TGTGCCAGTAGTAGAGGCGGGGACCCGAAGGGCTACACCTTC. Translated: CASSRGGDPKGYTF. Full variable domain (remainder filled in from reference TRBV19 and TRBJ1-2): DGGITQSPKYLFRKEGQNVTLSCEQNLNHDAMYWYRQDPGQGLRLIYYSQIVNDFQKGDIAEGYSVSREKKESFPLTVTSAQKNPTAFYLCASSRGGDPKGYTFGSGTRLTVV.

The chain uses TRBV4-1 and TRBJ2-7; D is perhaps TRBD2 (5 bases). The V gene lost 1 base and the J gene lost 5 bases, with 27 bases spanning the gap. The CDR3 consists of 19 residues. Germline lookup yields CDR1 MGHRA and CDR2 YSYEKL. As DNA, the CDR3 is TGCGCCAGCAGCCAAGCACCACCGCGCGGGCAAAGGGAATGCCACGAGCAGTACTTC. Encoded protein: CASSQAPPRGQRECHEQYF.

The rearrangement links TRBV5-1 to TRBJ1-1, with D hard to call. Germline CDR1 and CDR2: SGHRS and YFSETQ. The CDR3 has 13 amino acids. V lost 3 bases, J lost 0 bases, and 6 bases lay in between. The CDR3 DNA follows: TGCGCCAGCAGCTCCAATTTGAACACTGAAGCTTTCTTT. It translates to CASSSNLNTEAFF.

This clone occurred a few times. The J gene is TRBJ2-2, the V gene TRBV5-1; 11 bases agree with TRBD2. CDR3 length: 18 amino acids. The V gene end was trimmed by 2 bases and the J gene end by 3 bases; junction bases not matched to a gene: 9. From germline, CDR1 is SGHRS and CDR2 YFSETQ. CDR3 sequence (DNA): TGCGCCAGCAGCTTAGAACTAGCGGGGGTACTGTACACCGGGGAGCTGTTTTTT. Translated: CASSLELAGVLYTGELFF.

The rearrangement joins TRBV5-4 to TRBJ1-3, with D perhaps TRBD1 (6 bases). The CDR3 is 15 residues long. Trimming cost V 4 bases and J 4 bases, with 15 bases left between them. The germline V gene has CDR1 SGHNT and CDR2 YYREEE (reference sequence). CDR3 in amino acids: CASSREGQNGNTIYF. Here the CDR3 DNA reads TGTGCCAGCAGCCGTGAAGGACAGAACGGAAACACCATATATTTT.